This is a list of T cell receptor beta chains from one sample in a study of control samples from healthy donors and cancer patients. Libraries were prepared by immunoSEQ multiplex PCR; TCRdb keeps only in-frame clonotypes and omits some of them. The repertoire holds about 65,000 clones, with 90% as singletons. Sequencing was carried out using PBMCs. These TCRs come from a woman in her forties or fifties with colorectal cancer. Both conserved end residues are part of each CDR3. A D gene is named only where the DNA matches it firmly. Size tells how often a clone was seen (once, few, many) or the class of an expanded clone, and some rows leave it out.

d_call: TRBD2
cdr3_length: 13
clone_size: .
v_call: TRBV10-1
j_call: TRBJ2-3
cdr3_aa: CASSGRAADTQYF
cdr3_nt: TGCGCCAGTAGCGGGAGGGCCGCAGATACGCAGTATTTT

d_call: .
cdr3_length: 16
clone_size: once
v_call: TRBV6-2/TRBV6-3
j_call: TRBJ1-5
cdr3_aa: CASSYSGPEENQPQHF
cdr3_nt: TGTGCCAGCAGTTATTCTGGGCCCGAGGAGAATCAGCCCCAGCATTTT

d_call: .
cdr3_length: 16
clone_size: .
v_call: TRBV19
j_call: TRBJ1-2
cdr3_aa: CASRSAATSSHYGYTF
cdr3_nt: TGTGCCAGTAGGAGTGCAGCGACCTCGTCACACTATGGCTACACCTTC

d_call: TRBD1
cdr3_length: 16
clone_size: .
v_call: TRBV5-1
j_call: TRBJ2-3
cdr3_aa: CASSVQGDGNTDTQYF
cdr3_nt: TGCGCCAGCAGCGTCCAGGGGGACGGAAACACAGATACGCAGTATTTT

d_call: .
cdr3_length: 13
clone_size: .
v_call: TRBV28
j_call: TRBJ1-6
cdr3_aa: CASRIREDSPLHF
cdr3_nt: TGTGCCAGCCGCATCCGGGAGGATTCACCCCTCCACTTT

d_call: .
cdr3_length: 13
clone_size: .
v_call: TRBV7-2
j_call: TRBJ1-6
cdr3_aa: CASSLRQNSPLHF
cdr3_nt: TGTGCCAGCAGCTTAAGACAGAATTCACCCCTCCACTTT

d_call: TRBD1
cdr3_length: 14
clone_size: .
v_call: TRBV30
j_call: TRBJ2-6
cdr3_aa: CACRTGVGANVLTF
cdr3_nt: TGTGCCTGCCGCACAGGGGTCGGGGCCAACGTCCTGACTTTC

d_call: TRBD2
cdr3_length: 18
clone_size: .
v_call: TRBV15
j_call: TRBJ2-1
cdr3_aa: CATSRTGTSRTKWSEQFF
cdr3_nt: TGTGCCACCAGCAGGACCGGGACTAGCAGAACGAAGTGGAGTGAGCAGTTCTTC

d_call: TRBD1
cdr3_length: 14
clone_size: .
v_call: TRBV5-1
j_call: TRBJ1-1
cdr3_aa: CASSLDRGGTEAFF
cdr3_nt: TGCGCCAGCAGCCTGGACAGGGGAGGAACTGAAGCTTTCTTT

d_call: .
cdr3_length: 17
clone_size: .
v_call: TRBV10-3
j_call: TRBJ2-3
cdr3_aa: CAISESRPFPGTDTQYF
cdr3_nt: TGTGCCATCAGTGAGTCAAGACCCTTTCCAGGCACAGATACGCAGTATTTT

d_call: .
cdr3_length: 13
clone_size: once
v_call: TRBV5-6
j_call: TRBJ2-5
cdr3_aa: CASAPRGMGTQYF
cdr3_nt: TGTGCCAGCGCCCCGCGAGGGATGGGGACCCAGTACTTC

d_call: .
cdr3_length: 15
clone_size: .
v_call: TRBV10-3
j_call: TRBJ1-1
cdr3_aa: CAISELQLLSTEAFF
cdr3_nt: TGTGCCATCAGTGAATTGCAGCTCTTGAGCACTGAAGCTTTCTTT

d_call: TRBD1
cdr3_length: 17
clone_size: .
v_call: TRBV24-1
j_call: TRBJ2-5
cdr3_aa: CATSDDRDRGFGETQYF
cdr3_nt: TGTGCCACCAGTGATGACCGGGACAGGGGGTTTGGGGAGACCCAGTACTTC

d_call: .
cdr3_length: 16
clone_size: .
v_call: TRBV19
j_call: TRBJ2-5
cdr3_aa: CASSTHRWGTGETQYF
cdr3_nt: TGTGCCAGTAGTACACATCGATGGGGGACGGGGGAGACCCAGTACTTC

d_call: .
cdr3_length: 15
clone_size: .
v_call: TRBV30
j_call: TRBJ2-3
cdr3_aa: CAWSGTPTPTDTQYF
cdr3_nt: TGTGCCTGGAGTGGGACTCCGACACCCACAGATACGCAGTATTTT